Listed here is a single TCR beta chain. What this receptor recognizes is not known. No quality values exist for individual bases; no much larger clone is one base distant. This sample stems from a study of CD8 T cells in ankylosing spondylitis (dated by TCRdb to the late 2010s). Looking at the study overall: T cell receptor beta repertoires were profiled in healthy donors and ankylosing spondylitis patients so that disease-linked TCR variants could be found. In total, the full study cohort was made up of 85 to 140 healthy donors and 25 ankylosing spondylitis patients. Peripheral blood samples were taken, and synovial fluid was additionally collected from ankylosing spondylitis patients. The research as a whole found: The disease-linked clones showed a CD8+ phenotype and occurred at relatively low frequencies in peripheral blood. The disease-linked clones were reported as significantly enriched in matched synovial fluid samples from ankylosing spondylitis patients. Some TCR beta motif variants had previously been reported in synovial fluid and blood of reactive arthritis patients, which suggested common disease-initiation mechanisms. A TCR beta motif made up of several highly homologous amino acid variants appeared to be characteristic of blood from ankylosing spondylitis patients.

The germline V gene (reference sequence) supplies CDR1 DFQATT and CDR2 SNEGSKA. Trimming removed 3 bases from V and 0 bases from J; the gene matches leave 7 bases unexplained. Inclusive of the bounding cysteine and phenylalanine, the CDR3 is 16 residues long. Only the CDR3 DNA stays, 48 bases, in frame from base 1. The data were produced on an Illumina HiSeq 2500. Quantitative 5'-RACE with molecular barcodes was used to prepare TCR beta libraries. Under the source paper's analysis protocol: To identify disease-linked TCR variants, a new computational method was used, one built on a probabilistic model of VDJ rearrangement. Clones were called with MiXCR by TCRdb after fastp trimmed the public reads at Q25, and only in-frame beta chains were retained. Each entry is one CDR3 protein sequence, shown with its most common DNA and genes. The V and J calls shown here were made by TCRdb, not taken from the authors' results. The sample contains 100,000 or so distinct CDR3 sequences, just under 9% of them found a single time. The ten top clones hold approximately 29% of the sample.

The sequenced sample consisted of blood, either unsorted or a sorted T cell fraction (not recorded which). Recombination joined TRBV20-1 with TRBJ2-1; TRBD2 lines up with 8 middle nucleotides. The source of this sequence is a male donor with ankylosing spondylitis. At the DNA level, the sequence is TGCAGTGCTAGCGATAGCGGGGCCGTCTCCTACAATGAGCAGTTCTTC. The translation is CSASDSGAVSYNEQFF.